This entry describes one TCR beta chain. Its antigen is unidentified. These data originate in a study of identical twins. Study-wide points: Insertions ran lower in abundant cord blood beta clonotypes, though not in memory repertoires. Conclusions were based on cross-sectional statistical analysis, without following the same donors.

A universal primer site arose from template switching, and cDNA bore unique molecular identifiers. TCRdb called the 5' RACE reads again in MiXCR, with one record for every CDR3 protein. Of more than 400,000 distinct CDR3 sequences in the sample, around 15% were seen once. Losses at the gene ends were 5 bases for V and 4 bases for J; bases not matched to a gene: 8. The CDR3 runs to 14 residues. The germline V gene encodes CDR1 DFQATT and CDR2 SNEGSKA (reference sequence). The data also belong to a second study, concerning yellow fever vaccine responses in identical twins.

This clonotype originated in a woman aged 18-29 years in good health. Specimen: CD4+ T cells sorted from blood. This chain uses TRBV20-1 with TRBJ2-4, with 7 bases matching TRBD1. CDR3 DNA sequence: TGCAGTGCTCCAACGACAGGGTATAAAAACATTCAGTACTTC. Amino acid sequence: CSAPTTGYKNIQYF.